The rows below give T cell receptor beta chains drawn from one sample of a study of T cell responses to AZD1222 COVID-19 vaccine. Measured with immunoSEQ multiplex PCR; TCRdb has only the in-frame clones, and not every one. Seen here are roughly 170,000 clones, almost 90% observed once, and the top ten hold 0.4% to 0.5%. The sequencing used peripheral blood, collected on day 0 of AZD1222 vaccination. Source of these receptors: an adult in good health. Both conserved end residues are part of each CDR3. The D gene is left open where the match is weak. Not all rows give a size; the values are once, few, many and, for expanded clones, a class.

d_call: TRBD2; clone_size: NA; j_call: TRBJ2-3; v_call: TRBV28; cdr3_aa: CASSSPGTSGTDTQYF; cdr3_nt: TGTGCCAGCAGTTCACCCGGGACTAGCGGGACAGATACGCAGTATTTT
d_call: NA; clone_size: NA; j_call: TRBJ1-1; v_call: TRBV13; cdr3_aa: CASGSTTGLEAFF; cdr3_nt: TGTGCCAGCGGATCAACAACCGGGCTTGAAGCTTTCTTT
d_call: NA; clone_size: NA; j_call: TRBJ2-1; v_call: TRBV7-3; cdr3_aa: CASSASRGYNEQFF; cdr3_nt: TGTGCCAGCAGCGCCTCCCGGGGGTACAATGAGCAGTTCTTC
d_call: NA; clone_size: NA; j_call: TRBJ1-6; v_call: TRBV2; cdr3_aa: CADSTGISSPLHF; cdr3_nt: TGTGCCGATTCCACAGGTATTTCTTCACCCCTCCACTTT
d_call: TRBD2; clone_size: NA; j_call: TRBJ2-1; v_call: TRBV4-1; cdr3_aa: CASSQEAGGAYNEQFF; cdr3_nt: TGCGCCAGCAGCCAAGAAGCGGGGGGGGCTTACAATGAGCAGTTCTTC
d_call: NA; clone_size: NA; j_call: TRBJ1-5; v_call: TRBV12-3/TRBV12-4; cdr3_aa: CASSLGNQPQHF; cdr3_nt: TGTGCCAGCAGTTTGGGCAATCAGCCCCAGCATTTT
d_call: TRBD1; clone_size: NA; j_call: TRBJ2-7; v_call: TRBV20-1; cdr3_aa: CSAGDRGEQYF; cdr3_nt: TGCAGTGCTGGGGACAGGGGCGAGCAGTACTTC
d_call: TRBD2; clone_size: NA; j_call: TRBJ2-1; v_call: TRBV5-1; cdr3_aa: CASSPGSGSYNEQFF; cdr3_nt: TGCGCCAGCAGCCCGGGGAGCGGGAGTTACAATGAGCAGTTCTTC
d_call: NA; clone_size: NA; j_call: TRBJ2-2; v_call: TRBV28; cdr3_aa: CASSLGWNTGELFF; cdr3_nt: TGTGCCAGCAGTTTAGGGTGGAACACCGGGGAGCTGTTTTTT
d_call: TRBD2; clone_size: NA; j_call: TRBJ2-3; v_call: TRBV5-1; cdr3_aa: CASSLGGTSGVDTQYF; cdr3_nt: TGCGCCAGCAGCTTGGGAGGGACTAGCGGGGTTGATACGCAGTATTTT
d_call: NA; clone_size: once; j_call: TRBJ1-1; v_call: TRBV10-1; cdr3_aa: CASSLDSTRNTEAFF; cdr3_nt: TGCGCCAGCAGTTTGGACAGCACCAGGAACACTGAAGCTTTCTTT
d_call: NA; clone_size: NA; j_call: TRBJ2-1; v_call: TRBV7-9; cdr3_aa: CASSLGGPNEQFF; cdr3_nt: TGTGCCAGCAGCTTAGGAGGTCCTAATGAGCAGTTCTTC
d_call: NA; clone_size: NA; j_call: TRBJ2-3; v_call: TRBV7-9; cdr3_aa: CASSLGGAQHTQYF; cdr3_nt: TGTGCCAGCAGCTTAGGTGGGGCGCAACATACGCAGTATTTT
d_call: NA; clone_size: NA; j_call: TRBJ1-2; v_call: TRBV6-5; cdr3_aa: CASSYSDSYGYTF; cdr3_nt: TGTGCCAGCAGTTACTCGGACAGCTATGGCTACACCTTC
d_call: NA; clone_size: NA; j_call: TRBJ2-7; v_call: TRBV9; cdr3_aa: CASSVDGVLNYEQYF; cdr3_nt: TGTGCCAGCAGCGTAGATGGTGTTCTTAACTACGAGCAGTACTTC
d_call: NA; clone_size: NA; j_call: TRBJ2-2; v_call: TRBV18; cdr3_aa: CASSPQGGYNAGELFF; cdr3_nt: TGTGCCAGCTCACCACAGGGAGGCTACAACGCCGGGGAGCTGTTTTTT
d_call: NA; clone_size: NA; j_call: TRBJ2-1; v_call: TRBV4-3; cdr3_aa: CASSQDGPNPYNEQFF; cdr3_nt: TGCGCCAGCAGCCAAGATGGGCCCAACCCCTACAATGAGCAGTTCTTC
d_call: NA; clone_size: NA; j_call: TRBJ2-7; v_call: TRBV20-1; cdr3_aa: CSASQDSYEQYF; cdr3_nt: TGCAGTGCTAGTCAGGACTCCTACGAGCAGTACTTC
d_call: NA; clone_size: NA; j_call: TRBJ1-2; v_call: TRBV27; cdr3_aa: CASSLAGTYGYTF; cdr3_nt: TGTGCCAGCAGTTTGGCGGGGACCTATGGCTACACCTTC
d_call: NA; clone_size: once; j_call: TRBJ2-5; v_call: TRBV5-1; cdr3_aa: CASSLAPNQQETQYF; cdr3_nt: TGCGCCAGCAGCTTGGCTCCGAACCAGCAAGAGACCCAGTACTTC
d_call: TRBD1; clone_size: NA; j_call: TRBJ2-2; v_call: TRBV2; cdr3_aa: CASSLTGGGELFF; cdr3_nt: TGTGCCAGCAGTCTGACAGGGGGTGGGGAGCTGTTTTTT
d_call: NA; clone_size: NA; j_call: TRBJ1-3; v_call: TRBV5-4; cdr3_aa: CASSPRGAGNTIYF; cdr3_nt: TGTGCCAGCAGCCCGCGGGGGGCTGGAAACACCATATATTTT
d_call: NA; clone_size: once; j_call: TRBJ2-7; v_call: TRBV3-1/TRBV3-2; cdr3_aa: CASSLGLAETYEQYF; cdr3_nt: TGTGCCAGCAGCCTCGGGTTAGCGGAAACTTACGAGCAGTACTTC
d_call: NA; clone_size: NA; j_call: TRBJ2-7; v_call: TRBV6-2/TRBV6-3; cdr3_aa: CASSTVPTKRIFYEQYF; cdr3_nt: TGTGCCAGCAGTACCGTCCCTACTAAACGAATTTTTTACGAGCAGTACTTC
d_call: TRBD1; clone_size: NA; j_call: TRBJ1-2; v_call: TRBV18; cdr3_aa: CASSATGEGYGYTF; cdr3_nt: TGTGCCAGCTCAGCCACAGGGGAGGGATATGGCTACACCTTC
d_call: TRBD2; clone_size: NA; j_call: TRBJ2-5; v_call: TRBV24-1; cdr3_aa: CATSDPGLAGQETQYF; cdr3_nt: TGTGCCACCAGTGATCCCGGACTAGCGGGGCAAGAGACCCAGTACTTC
d_call: TRBD2; clone_size: NA; j_call: TRBJ2-5; v_call: TRBV9; cdr3_aa: CASSVGTSGAKTQYF; cdr3_nt: TGTGCCAGCAGCGTAGGGACTAGCGGGGCAAAGACCCAGTACTTC
d_call: TRBD1; clone_size: once; j_call: TRBJ1-2; v_call: TRBV28; cdr3_aa: CASRRSGTGNYGYTF; cdr3_nt: TGTGCCAGCAGACGATCCGGGACAGGGAACTATGGCTACACCTTC
d_call: TRBD1; clone_size: NA; j_call: TRBJ1-1; v_call: TRBV11-2; cdr3_aa: CASSLGQGSTEAFF; cdr3_nt: TGTGCCAGCAGCCTGGGACAGGGGAGCACTGAAGCTTTCTTT
d_call: TRBD1; clone_size: NA; j_call: TRBJ2-7; v_call: TRBV4-1; cdr3_aa: CASSQGDRGPDYEQYF; cdr3_nt: TGCGCCAGCAGCCAAGGCGACAGGGGCCCAGACTACGAGCAGTACTTC
d_call: NA; clone_size: NA; j_call: TRBJ1-1; v_call: TRBV30; cdr3_aa: CALLAVQAFF; cdr3_nt: TGTGCCTTACTCGCCGTGCAAGCTTTCTTT
d_call: TRBD1; clone_size: NA; j_call: TRBJ1-1; v_call: TRBV29-1; cdr3_aa: CSGLTGQNTEAFF; cdr3_nt: TGCAGCGGCCTGACAGGGCAGAACACTGAAGCTTTCTTT
d_call: NA; clone_size: NA; j_call: TRBJ1-5; v_call: TRBV5-8; cdr3_aa: CASSLGSGTSNQPQHF; cdr3_nt: TGTGCCAGCAGCTTGGGGAGCGGAACGAGCAATCAGCCCCAGCATTTT
d_call: TRBD1; clone_size: once; j_call: TRBJ2-2; v_call: TRBV5-8; cdr3_aa: CASSLTGANTGELFF; cdr3_nt: TGTGCCAGCAGCTTGACAGGGGCGAACACCGGGGAGCTGTTTTTT
d_call: NA; clone_size: NA; j_call: TRBJ1-6; v_call: TRBV30; cdr3_aa: CAWTAGTSNSPLHF; cdr3_nt: TGTGCCTGGACCGCCGGCACCTCGAATTCACCCCTCCACTTT
d_call: NA; clone_size: NA; j_call: TRBJ2-3; v_call: TRBV12-3/TRBV12-4; cdr3_aa: CASSFRDTQYF; cdr3_nt: TGTGCCAGCAGCTTTCGAGATACGCAGTATTTT
d_call: NA; clone_size: NA; j_call: TRBJ1-1; v_call: TRBV28; cdr3_aa: CASSLPPGQMNTEAFF; cdr3_nt: TGTGCCAGCAGTTTACCCCCTGGACAGATGAACACTGAAGCTTTCTTT